Included here is one T cell receptor beta chain sequence, with context. The record originates from a study of blood T cell repertoires in COVID-19. Study-level background: Whether acute or convalescent, the COVID-19 samples came from the United States, Italy and Spain. PBMCs, B-cell-depleted T cells, or T cells were the source of the cDNA or gDNA that made up the material.

Per the original methods: How many nucleated cells were present was estimated from reference gene primer amplification. Profiling relied on immunoSEQ multiplex PCR, and the TCRdb table lists in-frame clones only, not all of them. V and J calls and clone size follow that table, whereas D and trimming were derived from the DNA. The table lists around 250,000 clones, under 85% of them singletons. The sequencing input was peripheral blood. This clonotype originated in a man aged 25 to 40 who had recovered from COVID-19.

In nucleotides, the CDR3 is TGTGCCAGCAGTGGGGGGATATCTCAGCCCCAGCATTTT. It encodes CASSGGISQPQHF. V usage is TRBV12-3 or TRBV12-4 and J usage is TRBJ1-5; a possible D gene is TRBD1 (5 bases). The CDR3 consists of 13 residues. V lost 5 bases and J 6 bases, leaving 11 bases between the germline ends.